The present T cell receptor (beta chain) was sequenced within a study of blood T cell repertoires in COVID-19. Looking at the study overall: The United States, Italy and Spain were the sources of the acute and convalescent COVID-19 samples. In each case, the material was cDNA or gDNA derived from T cells, B-cell-depleted T cells, or PBMCs.

Per the authors' pipeline: The assay estimated nucleated cells by amplifying reference gene primers. Data came from immunoSEQ multiplex PCR; TCRdb stores just in-frame clones and leaves some out. V, J and clone size were drawn from that table, and D and trimming were deduced from the DNA. The repertoire consists of approximately 98,000 clones, with 60% to 85% occurring once and the leading ten covering 1.5% to 2%. Germline assignment: CDR1 MNHEY and CDR2 SVGAGI. V shed 5 bases, J shed 4 bases, and the junction held 7 bases outside the gene matches. CDR3 length equals 14 residues. This clonotype was obtained from a middle-aged woman with acute or convalescent COVID-19. Sequencing was carried out using peripheral blood. The chain couples TRBV6-5 to TRBJ1-2; TRBD1 matches 7 bases. CDR3 protein: CASSRGTDVYGYTF. CDR3 nucleotides: TGTGCCAGCAGTAGAGGGACAGACGTCTATGGCTACACCTTC.